The 2 T cell receptor beta chains below were found in one sample sequenced in a study of T cell responses to AZD1222 COVID-19 vaccine. The protocol was immunoSEQ multiplex PCR, while the TCRdb copy is restricted to in-frame clones and leaves out a portion. The sample carries 55,000 to 70,000 clones, around nine tenths recorded once. Source: peripheral blood, taken on day 0 of AZD1222 vaccination. The receptors here all came from an adult in good health.

The CDR3, as DNA: TGTGCCAGCAGCTTAAGGGACAGGGTCTTAGAGACCCAGTACTTC. It translates to CASSLRDRVLETQYF. The gene calls are TRBV7-8 and TRBJ2-5; 9 bases align to TRBD1. J lost 4 bases, V lost 2 bases, and 5 bases had no gene match. The CDR3 has 15 amino acids. The germline CDR1 and CDR2 sequences are SGHVS and FQNEAQ.

V gene TRBV20-1 combines with J gene TRBJ2-1; D not certain. The CDR3 runs 10 residues. Trimming cost V 3 bases and J 8 bases, with 5 bases left between them. In germline, CDR1 is DFQATT, CDR2 SNEGSKA (reference sequence). CDR3 DNA: TGCAGTGCTAGCGCCTATGAGCAGTTCTTC. It encodes CSASAYEQFF.